This TCR beta chain was profiled in a study of patients and donors after allogeneic stem cell transplantation. The sample holds many counts of this clonotype. The CDR3 covers 18 residues. Trimming removed 5 bases from V and 1 base from J; junction bases left unmatched: 13. TCRdb re-analysed the RT-PCR reads in MiXCR, keeping a single row per CDR3 protein. The data show hundreds of thousands of distinct CDR3 sequences, roughly 16% seen once. Sequencing was carried out using blood, either unsorted or a sorted T cell fraction (not recorded which). V is TRBV12-3 or TRBV12-4 and J is TRBJ2-3; TRBD1 matches at 9 bases. The clonotype was recovered from a human donor who was either an allogeneic HSCT recipient or a stem cell or donor lymphocyte infusion donor (not recorded which). It is not recorded whose cells these are; they may come from a transplant donor. DNA for the CDR3: TGTGCCAGCAGTCAAGAGGACAGGGGAGGTAGGGGCACAGATACGCAGTATTTT. It translates to CASSQEDRGGRGTDTQYF.